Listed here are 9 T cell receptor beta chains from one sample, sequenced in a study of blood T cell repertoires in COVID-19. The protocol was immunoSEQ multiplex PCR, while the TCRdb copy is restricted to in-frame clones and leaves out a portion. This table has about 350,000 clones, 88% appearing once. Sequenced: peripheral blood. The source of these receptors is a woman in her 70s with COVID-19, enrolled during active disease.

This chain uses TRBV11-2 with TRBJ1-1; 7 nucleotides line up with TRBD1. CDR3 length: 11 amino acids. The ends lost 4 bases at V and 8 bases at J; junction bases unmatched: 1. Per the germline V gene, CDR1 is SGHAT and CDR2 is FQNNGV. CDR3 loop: CASSSTGEAFF. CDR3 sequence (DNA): TGTGCCAGCAGCTCGACAGGGGAAGCTTTCTTT. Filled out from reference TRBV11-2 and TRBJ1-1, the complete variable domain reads EAGVAQSPRYKIIEKRQSVAFWCNPISGHATLYWYQQILGQGPKLLIQFQNNGVVDDSQLPKDRFSAERLKGVDSTLKIQPAKLEDSAVYLCASSSTGEAFFGQGTRLTVV.

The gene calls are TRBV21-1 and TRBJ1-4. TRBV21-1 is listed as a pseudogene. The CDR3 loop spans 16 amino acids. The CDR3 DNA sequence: TGTGCCAGCAGCCCCAGACGGAGGATATTTAATGAAAAACTGTTTTTT. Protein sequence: CASSPRRRIFNEKLFF.

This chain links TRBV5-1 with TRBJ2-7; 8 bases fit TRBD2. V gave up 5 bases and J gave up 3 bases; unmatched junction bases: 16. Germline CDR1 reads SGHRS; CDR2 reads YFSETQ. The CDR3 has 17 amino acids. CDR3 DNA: TGCGCCAGCAGGGGGCTTCTAACTAGCGGAAATCGCTACGAGCAGTACTTC. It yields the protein CASRGLLTSGNRYEQYF.

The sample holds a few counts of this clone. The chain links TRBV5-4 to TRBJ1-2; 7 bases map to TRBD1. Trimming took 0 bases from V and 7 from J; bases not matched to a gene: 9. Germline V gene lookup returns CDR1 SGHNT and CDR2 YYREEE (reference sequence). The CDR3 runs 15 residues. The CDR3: CASSLGRSGGSGYTF. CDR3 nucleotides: TGTGCCAGCAGCTTGGGGAGGTCAGGGGGTAGTGGCTACACCTTC.

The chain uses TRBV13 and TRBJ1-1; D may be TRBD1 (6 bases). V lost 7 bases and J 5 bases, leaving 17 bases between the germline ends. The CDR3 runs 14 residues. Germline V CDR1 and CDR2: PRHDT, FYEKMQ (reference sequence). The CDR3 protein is CASNTLGARTEAFF. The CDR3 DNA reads TGTGCCAGCAACACTCTGGGGGCGCGGACTGAAGCTTTCTTT.

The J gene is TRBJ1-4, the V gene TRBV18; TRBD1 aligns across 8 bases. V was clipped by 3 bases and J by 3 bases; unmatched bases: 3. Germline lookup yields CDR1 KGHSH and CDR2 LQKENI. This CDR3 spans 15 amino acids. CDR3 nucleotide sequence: TGTGCCAGCTCACCCGGACAGGGTCCTAATGAAAAACTGTTTTTT. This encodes CASSPGQGPNEKLFF.

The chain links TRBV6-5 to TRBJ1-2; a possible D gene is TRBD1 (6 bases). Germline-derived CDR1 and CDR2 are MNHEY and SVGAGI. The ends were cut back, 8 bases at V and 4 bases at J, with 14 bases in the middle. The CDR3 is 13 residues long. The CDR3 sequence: CASAPQGIYGYTF. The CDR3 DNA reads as TGTGCCAGCGCCCCACAGGGAATCTATGGCTACACCTTC.

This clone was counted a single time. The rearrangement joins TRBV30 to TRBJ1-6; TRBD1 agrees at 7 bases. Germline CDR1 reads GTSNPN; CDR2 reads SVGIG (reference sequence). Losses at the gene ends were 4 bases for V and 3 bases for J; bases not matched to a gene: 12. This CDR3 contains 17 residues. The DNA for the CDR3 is TGTGCCTGGAACGGTCGGAGGGGACAGCTCTATAATTCACCCCTCCACTTT. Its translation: CAWNGRRGQLYNSPLHF.

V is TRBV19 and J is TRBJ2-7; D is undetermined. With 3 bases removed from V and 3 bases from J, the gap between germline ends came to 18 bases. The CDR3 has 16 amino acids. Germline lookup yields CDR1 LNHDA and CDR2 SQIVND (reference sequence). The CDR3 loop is CASSISSNPLLYEQYF. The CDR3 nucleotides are TGTGCCAGTAGTATTTCGAGTAACCCGCTCCTCTACGAGCAGTACTTC. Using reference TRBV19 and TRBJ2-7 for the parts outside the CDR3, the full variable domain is DGGITQSPKYLFRKEGQNVTLSCEQNLNHDAMYWYRQDPGQGLRLIYYSQIVNDFQKGDIAEGYSVSREKKESFPLTVTSAQKNPTAFYLCASSISSNPLLYEQYFGPGTRLTVT.